Listed below are T cell receptor beta chains from one sample, sequenced in a study of T cells in Graves' hyperthyroidism and ophthalmopathy. TCRdb reprocessed the multiplex PCR reads via MiXCR and lists one record per CDR3 protein. This sample has 500,000 to 800,000 distinct CDR3 sequences, with 13% to 15% found just once. Sequenced material: blood. These TCRs come from a woman aged 45 to 65 with Graves' ophthalmopathy. CDR3s include the opening cysteine and the closing phenylalanine or tryptophan. The order of the fields is D gene, J gene, V gene, clone size, CDR3 protein, CDR3 DNA. A D gene is named only where the DNA matches it firmly. A clone size is listed for some rows: how often the clone was seen (once, few, many), or a class if it is expanded.

d_gene: .
j_gene: TRBJ1-6
v_gene: TRBV7-2
abundance: few
CDR3aa: CASSLVVGNNSPLHF
CDR3nt: TGTGCCAGCAGCTTAGTCGTAGGGAACAATTCACCCCTCCACTTT

d_gene: .
j_gene: TRBJ2-7
v_gene: TRBV5-1
abundance: few
CDR3aa: CASSLELGGQYEQYF
CDR3nt: TGCGCCAGCAGCTTGGAATTGGGGGGGCAGTACGAGCAGTACTTC

d_gene: TRBD1
j_gene: TRBJ1-1
v_gene: TRBV7-9
abundance: many
CDR3aa: CASSRQGHPDTEAFF
CDR3nt: TGTGCCAGCAGCCGACAGGGACACCCGGACACTGAAGCTTTCTTT

d_gene: TRBD1
j_gene: TRBJ2-1
v_gene: TRBV15
abundance: few
CDR3aa: CATSWVSGQGANEQFF
CDR3nt: TGTGCCACCAGCTGGGTGTCCGGACAGGGGGCGAATGAGCAGTTCTTC

d_gene: .
j_gene: TRBJ2-1
v_gene: TRBV9
abundance: .
CDR3aa: CASSYSSAPKHNEQFF
CDR3nt: TGTGCCAGCAGCTACAGTAGCGCACCAAAACACAATGAGCAGTTCTTC

d_gene: TRBD1
j_gene: TRBJ2-7
v_gene: TRBV3-1
abundance: .
CDR3aa: CASRQGQRYEQYF
CDR3nt: TGTGCCAGCCGACAGGGACAACGCTACGAGCAGTACTTC

d_gene: TRBD1
j_gene: TRBJ1-4
v_gene: TRBV7-9
abundance: .
CDR3aa: CASSPDRATNEKLFF
CDR3nt: TGTGCCAGCAGCCCCGACAGGGCCACTAATGAAAAACTGTTTTTT

d_gene: .
j_gene: TRBJ1-2
v_gene: TRBV28
abundance: many
CDR3aa: CASSFAAGGYTF
CDR3nt: TGTGCCAGCAGTTTTGCCGCGGGGGGCTACACCTTC

d_gene: TRBD2
j_gene: TRBJ2-1
v_gene: TRBV9
abundance: many
CDR3aa: CASSVELAGRNEQFF
CDR3nt: TGTGCCAGCAGCGTAGAACTAGCGGGAAGGAATGAGCAGTTCTTC

d_gene: .
j_gene: TRBJ2-5
v_gene: TRBV29-1
abundance: .
CDR3aa: CSVGGISETQYF
CDR3nt: TGCAGCGTAGGTGGAATATCGGAGACCCAGTACTTC

d_gene: TRBD2
j_gene: TRBJ2-3
v_gene: TRBV28
abundance: many
CDR3aa: CASSRLAEITDTQYF
CDR3nt: TGTGCCAGCAGTCGACTAGCGGAGATCACAGATACGCAGTATTTT

d_gene: .
j_gene: TRBJ2-3
v_gene: TRBV20-1
abundance: many
CDR3aa: CSARDGKDTQYF
CDR3nt: TGCAGTGCTAGAGATGGCAAGGATACGCAGTATTTT

d_gene: .
j_gene: TRBJ2-7
v_gene: TRBV9
abundance: few
CDR3aa: CASSPIGPVGSEQYF
CDR3nt: TGTGCCAGCAGCCCTATAGGGCCTGTGGGGAGCGAGCAGTACTTC

d_gene: .
j_gene: TRBJ2-7
v_gene: TRBV19
abundance: .
CDR3aa: CASSIQQTYEQYF
CDR3nt: TGTGCCAGTAGTATCCAGCAGACCTACGAGCAGTACTTC

d_gene: .
j_gene: TRBJ1-2
v_gene: TRBV4-3
abundance: few
CDR3aa: CASRSTTNYGYTF
CDR3nt: TGCGCCAGCAGATCGACGACTAACTATGGCTACACCTTC

d_gene: .
j_gene: TRBJ2-3
v_gene: TRBV11-2
abundance: many
CDR3aa: CASSLEFRVADTQYF
CDR3nt: TGTGCCAGCAGCTTAGAGTTCAGGGTTGCAGATACGCAGTATTTT

d_gene: .
j_gene: TRBJ1-5
v_gene: TRBV12-3/TRBV12-4
abundance: many
CDR3aa: CASSRGLSNQPQHF
CDR3nt: TGTGCCAGCAGTAGGGGCCTTAGCAATCAGCCCCAGCATTTT

d_gene: TRBD2
j_gene: TRBJ2-1
v_gene: TRBV11-3
abundance: few
CDR3aa: CASSILAGSYGNEQFF
CDR3nt: TGTGCCAGCAGCATATTAGCGGGAAGCTACGGGAATGAGCAGTTCTTC

d_gene: .
j_gene: TRBJ2-3
v_gene: TRBV11-1
abundance: many
CDR3aa: CASSLELERTDTQYF
CDR3nt: TGTGCCAGCAGCTTAGAACTCGAACGCACAGATACGCAGTATTTT

d_gene: .
j_gene: TRBJ2-1
v_gene: TRBV20-1
abundance: many
CDR3aa: CSARGRWNEQFF
CDR3nt: TGCAGTGCTAGAGGGCGGTGGAATGAGCAGTTCTTC

d_gene: .
j_gene: TRBJ1-1
v_gene: TRBV19
abundance: few
CDR3aa: CASRGDRVGNTEAFF
CDR3nt: TGTGCCAGTAGGGGGGACCGCGTAGGGAACACTGAAGCTTTCTTT

d_gene: .
j_gene: TRBJ1-2
v_gene: TRBV29-1
abundance: many
CDR3aa: CSAQLRGAYGYTF
CDR3nt: TGCAGCGCCCAGTTACGGGGCGCCTATGGCTACACCTTC

d_gene: .
j_gene: TRBJ2-2
v_gene: TRBV18
abundance: few
CDR3aa: CASSPLAQNTGELFF
CDR3nt: TGTGCCAGCTCACCATTAGCGCAGAACACCGGGGAGCTGTTTTTT

d_gene: .
j_gene: TRBJ1-2
v_gene: TRBV28
abundance: .
CDR3aa: CASTPGLGYGYTF
CDR3nt: TGTGCCAGCACCCCGGGCTTGGGCTATGGCTACACCTTC

d_gene: .
j_gene: TRBJ1-1
v_gene: TRBV5-1
abundance: many
CDR3aa: CASSVTVSSEAFF
CDR3nt: TGCGCCAGCAGCGTGACAGTTAGTTCTGAAGCTTTCTTT

d_gene: .
j_gene: TRBJ1-1
v_gene: TRBV4-3
abundance: .
CDR3aa: CASSRGGTANTEAFF
CDR3nt: TGCGCCAGCAGCCGGGGGGGGACGGCGAACACTGAAGCTTTCTTT

d_gene: .
j_gene: TRBJ1-5
v_gene: TRBV5-8
abundance: once
CDR3aa: CASSLLNKGRGQPQHF
CDR3nt: TGTGCCAGCAGCTTGTTGAACAAGGGACGCGGTCAGCCCCAGCATTTT

d_gene: .
j_gene: TRBJ2-7
v_gene: TRBV20-1
abundance: few
CDR3aa: CSAPTIGEQYF
CDR3nt: TGCAGTGCACCTACCATTGGGGAGCAGTACTTC

d_gene: TRBD1
j_gene: TRBJ2-7
v_gene: TRBV18
abundance: many
CDR3aa: CASSPKTGGLEQYF
CDR3nt: TGTGCCAGCTCACCCAAGACAGGGGGCTTAGAACAGTACTTC

d_gene: TRBD2
j_gene: TRBJ2-7
v_gene: TRBV4-2
abundance: few
CDR3aa: CASSHLPGLAGGYEQYF
CDR3nt: TGTGCCAGCAGCCATCTACCGGGACTAGCGGGAGGCTACGAGCAGTACTTC

d_gene: .
j_gene: TRBJ2-7
v_gene: TRBV2
abundance: many
CDR3aa: CASSEYGEQYF
CDR3nt: TGTGCCAGCAGTGAATATGGCGAGCAGTACTTC

d_gene: .
j_gene: TRBJ2-1
v_gene: TRBV2
abundance: many
CDR3aa: CASSEPRFKQFF
CDR3nt: TGTGCCAGCAGTGAACCCCGGTTCAAGCAGTTCTTC

d_gene: .
j_gene: TRBJ1-4
v_gene: TRBV20-1
abundance: many
CDR3aa: CSAGEAPIGEKLFF
CDR3nt: TGCAGTGCCGGGGAGGCACCCATCGGGGAAAAACTGTTTTTT

d_gene: .
j_gene: TRBJ2-3
v_gene: TRBV28
abundance: many
CDR3aa: CASSLSGHRSADTQYF
CDR3nt: TGTGCCAGCAGTTTATCAGGACACAGAAGCGCAGATACGCAGTATTTT

d_gene: .
j_gene: TRBJ2-3
v_gene: TRBV20-1
abundance: few
CDR3aa: CSASGSQDTQYF
CDR3nt: TGCAGTGCTAGTGGGAGTCAAGATACGCAGTATTTT

d_gene: .
j_gene: TRBJ2-5
v_gene: TRBV7-9
abundance: many
CDR3aa: CASSSTDRETQYF
CDR3nt: TGTGCCAGCAGCTCGACCGACAGAGAGACCCAGTACTTC

d_gene: TRBD1
j_gene: TRBJ1-1
v_gene: TRBV20-1
abundance: few
CDR3aa: CSAGPGQGYTEAFF
CDR3nt: TGCAGTGCAGGACCGGGACAGGGATACACTGAAGCTTTCTTT

d_gene: TRBD1
j_gene: TRBJ2-1
v_gene: TRBV7-3
abundance: few
CDR3aa: CASSLLEQGLGEQFF
CDR3nt: TGTGCCAGCAGCTTATTGGAACAGGGGCTAGGGGAGCAGTTCTTC

d_gene: .
j_gene: TRBJ1-4
v_gene: TRBV6-1
abundance: few
CDR3aa: CASSTFGGTGEKLFF
CDR3nt: TGTGCCAGCAGTACCTTCGGGGGAACTGGTGAAAAACTGTTTTTT

d_gene: .
j_gene: TRBJ1-2
v_gene: TRBV29-1
abundance: many
CDR3aa: CSVEGTGFWENGYTF
CDR3nt: TGCAGCGTTGAAGGAACAGGGTTTTGGGAAAATGGCTACACCTTC

d_gene: .
j_gene: TRBJ1-5
v_gene: TRBV3-1
abundance: .
CDR3aa: CASSQETTDSNQPQHF
CDR3nt: TGTGCCAGCAGCCAAGAAACGACAGATAGCAATCAGCCCCAGCATTTT

d_gene: .
j_gene: TRBJ2-2
v_gene: TRBV2
abundance: many
CDR3aa: CASSNRDPVF
CDR3nt: TGTGCCAGCAGCAATCGGGACCCCGTTTTT

d_gene: .
j_gene: TRBJ1-1
v_gene: TRBV12-3/TRBV12-4
abundance: many
CDR3aa: CASSPGHLNTEAFF
CDR3nt: TGTGCCAGCAGCCCGGGACATTTGAACACTGAAGCTTTCTTT

d_gene: .
j_gene: TRBJ2-1
v_gene: TRBV15
abundance: .
CDR3aa: CATVSSYNEQFF
CDR3nt: TGTGCCACCGTGAGCTCCTACAATGAGCAGTTCTTC

d_gene: TRBD1
j_gene: TRBJ2-7
v_gene: TRBV30
abundance: many
CDR3aa: CAWSVPGQGLNEQYF
CDR3nt: TGTGCCTGGAGTGTACCTGGACAGGGGCTGAACGAGCAGTACTTC

d_gene: .
j_gene: TRBJ2-7
v_gene: TRBV28
abundance: many
CDR3aa: CASSTRTHGGHEQYF
CDR3nt: TGTGCCAGCAGCACACGGACCCATGGTGGCCACGAGCAGTACTTC

d_gene: TRBD1
j_gene: TRBJ1-1
v_gene: TRBV19
abundance: many
CDR3aa: CASRRQGGNTEAFF
CDR3nt: TGTGCCAGTAGGCGACAGGGAGGGAACACTGAAGCTTTCTTT

d_gene: .
j_gene: TRBJ2-1
v_gene: TRBV10-3
abundance: .
CDR3aa: CAISQTSRGGYEQFF
CDR3nt: TGTGCCATCAGTCAAACTAGCAGGGGTGGCTATGAGCAGTTCTTC

d_gene: .
j_gene: TRBJ2-7
v_gene: TRBV13
abundance: .
CDR3aa: CASSPAHRPYEQYF
CDR3nt: TGTGCCAGCAGCCCCGCGCACAGGCCCTACGAGCAGTACTTC

d_gene: TRBD1
j_gene: TRBJ2-3
v_gene: TRBV6-1
abundance: .
CDR3aa: CASRTGTGDTDTQYF
CDR3nt: TGTGCCAGCAGAACCGGGACAGGCGACACAGATACGCAGTATTTT

d_gene: TRBD2
j_gene: TRBJ2-1
v_gene: TRBV24-1
abundance: many
CDR3aa: CATSDVAGEAYNEQFF
CDR3nt: TGTGCCACCAGTGATGTAGCGGGAGAGGCATACAATGAGCAGTTCTTC

d_gene: TRBD2
j_gene: TRBJ2-7
v_gene: TRBV2
abundance: many
CDR3aa: CASSPETSGIYEQYF
CDR3nt: TGTGCCAGCAGCCCCGAGACTAGCGGGATTTACGAGCAGTACTTC

d_gene: .
j_gene: TRBJ1-2
v_gene: TRBV20-1
abundance: once
CDR3aa: CSAISGGGNYGHTF
CDR3nt: TGTAGTGCTATCTCCGGGGGAGGAAACTATGGCCACACCTTC

d_gene: .
j_gene: TRBJ2-7
v_gene: TRBV7-2
abundance: many
CDR3aa: CASSLLDGSYEQYF
CDR3nt: TGTGCCAGCAGCTTACTTGACGGGAGTTACGAGCAGTACTTC

d_gene: .
j_gene: TRBJ2-7
v_gene: TRBV5-4
abundance: once
CDR3aa: CASSNGAWEQYF
CDR3nt: TGTGCCAGCAGCAACGGGGCTTGGGAGCAGTACTTC